This T cell receptor beta chain was observed in a study of T-cell reconstitution after alpha-beta-depleted transplantation in children. The CDR3 is 14 amino acids. CDR1 ENHRY and CDR2 SYGVKD come from the germline V gene. V was pared by 4 bases and J by 0 bases, with 7 bases between. The TCRbeta library incorporated unique molecular identifiers. From the PCR reads, TCRdb called clonotypes with MiXCR, one entry per CDR3 protein. The profile shows over 85,000 distinct CDR3 sequences, approximately 6% of them singletons. This clonotype came up many times. Antigen specificity is unknown. Study-wide results and limits: Expanded graft clones, several hundred of them, were reportedly the source of alpha-beta T cells about two months after transplant.

Sequenced material: PBMCs, mostly from graft donor cells, taken 60 days after TCRalphabeta/CD19-depleted stem cell transplant. This chain joins TRBV10-3 and TRBJ2-1, with D possibly matching TRBD2 (6 bases). The clonotype comes from a female patient under 10 years old who had a stem cell transplant for Fanconi anemia, so the T cells may come from the graft donor. For the CDR3, the DNA is TGTGCCATCAGTGCGACTAGCTCCTACAATGAGCAGTTCTTC. Amino acids: CAISATSSYNEQFF.